This TCR beta chain was documented in a study of T-cell memory formation after mild COVID-19. About the study: In these data, TCR clusters were largely donor specific. The study's findings and limits: The study detected some responding clones in pre-infection memory, suggesting cross-reactive memory joined. There was a balanced CD4/CD8 profile in clones contracting day 15 to 85, and later expanders leaned CD4+.

J was trimmed by 2 bases and V by 0 bases; bases with no gene match: 2. Germline V CDR1 and CDR2: MNHEY, SMNVEV (reference sequence). The CDR3 runs to 16 residues. Each CDR3 protein gets one entry after TCRdb re-called the 5' RACE reads with MiXCR. The data hold around 250,000 distinct CDR3 sequences, with about a sixth observed a single time. This clonotype was found a few times. What it binds is not known. V and J are TRBV27 and TRBJ2-2; TRBD2 matches 8 bases. Sequenced material: PBMCs or a T cell subset sorted from them (not recorded which). The TCR originated in a man aged 18 to 30 who had mild COVID-19 (a few samples of this study predate the infection). Cell type and time point are not known. The CDR3 bases are TGTGCCAGCAGTTTATCACTAGCGGACAACACCGGGGAGCTGTTTTTT. Protein: CASSLSLADNTGELFF.